Below, one TCR beta chain is given with its context. Method: immunoSEQ multiplex PCR; TCRdb's copy keeps in-frame clones and lacks some. The table records about 62,000 clones, 80% to 90% of them present only once. These data belong to a study of OX40 agonist ivuxolimab in advanced cancers. On the study more broadly: Three patients, one with hepatocellular carcinoma and two with cutaneous melanoma, responded partially.

This CDR3 has 9 amino acids. Germline V gene data show CDR1 as SEHNR and CDR2 as FQNEAQ (reference sequence). This receptor was identified in an adult with an advanced solid tumor such as melanoma, head and neck, liver or kidney cancer. This rearrangement joins TRBV7-9 to TRBJ1-4; 7 bases are shared with TRBD1. The sample consisted of CD4+ or CD8+ T cells sorted from blood, taken in a trial of the OX40 agonist ivuxolimab. Written as DNA, the CDR3 is TGTGCGACAGGGGAAAAACTGTTTTTT. It yields the protein CATGEKLFF. Full variable domain (missing parts from reference TRBV7-9 and TRBJ1-4): DTGVSQNPRHKITKRGQNVTFRCDPISEHNRLYWYRQTLGQGPEFLTYFQNEAQLEKSRLLSDRFSAERPKGSFSTLEIQRTEQGDSAMYLCATGEKLFFGSGTQLSVL.